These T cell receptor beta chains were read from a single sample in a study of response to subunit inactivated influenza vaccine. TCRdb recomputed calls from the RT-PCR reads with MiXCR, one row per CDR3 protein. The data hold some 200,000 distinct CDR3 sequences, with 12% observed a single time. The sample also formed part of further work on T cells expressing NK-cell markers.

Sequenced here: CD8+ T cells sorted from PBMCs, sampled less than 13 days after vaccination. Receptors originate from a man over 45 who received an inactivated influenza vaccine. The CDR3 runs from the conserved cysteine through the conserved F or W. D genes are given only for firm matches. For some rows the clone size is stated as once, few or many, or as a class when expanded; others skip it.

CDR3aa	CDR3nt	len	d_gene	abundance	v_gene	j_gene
CASSFSQGMNTEAFF	TGCGCCAGCAGCTTCTCCCAGGGTATGAACACTGAAGCTTTCTTT	15	-	-	TRBV5-1	TRBJ1-1
CASSQDWRDYEQYF	TGCGCCAGCAGCCAAGATTGGCGGGACTACGAGCAGTACTTC	14	-	few	TRBV4-3	TRBJ2-7
CASSPFFGVPSEAFF	TGTGCCAGCAGCCCATTCTTCGGGGTTCCATCTGAAGCTTTCTTT	15	-	few	TRBV14	TRBJ1-1
CASSLTVSSYEQYF	TGCGCCAGCAGCTTGACCGTGAGCTCCTACGAGCAGTACTTC	14	-	few	TRBV5-1	TRBJ2-7
CASSQDGQLSSTDTQYF	TGCGCCAGCAGCCAAGACGGACAGTTGTCTAGCACAGATACGCAGTATTTT	17	-	many	TRBV4-3	TRBJ2-3
CASSPWDRGTDTQYF	TGTGCCAGCAGTCCCTGGGACAGGGGCACAGATACGCAGTATTTT	15	TRBD1	few	TRBV12-3/TRBV12-4	TRBJ2-3
CASSSPRYRDGSCEQYF	TGTGCCAGCAGTTCTCCCCGCTACCGGGACGGATCGTGCGAGCAGTACTTC	17	-	-	TRBV28	TRBJ2-7
CASSLKAGTANYNEQFF	TGTGCCAGCAGCTTAAAAGCCGGGACAGCTAACTACAATGAGCAGTTCTTC	17	TRBD1	-	TRBV7-6	TRBJ2-1
CASSSLAVDEQYF	TGCGCCAGCAGCTCCCTCGCCGTGGACGAGCAGTACTTC	13	-	many	TRBV5-1	TRBJ2-7
CASSLGNSEQFF	TGTGCCAGCAGTTTGGGCAACTCGGAGCAGTTCTTC	12	-	few	TRBV12-3/TRBV12-4	TRBJ2-1
CASRTGNTIYF	TGCGCCAGCAGAACCGGAAACACCATATATTTT	11	-	-	TRBV5-1	TRBJ1-3
CASSFGVNNEQFF	TGTGCCAGCAGCTTTGGGGTTAACAATGAGCAGTTCTTC	13	-	-	TRBV7-9	TRBJ2-1
CASSFRLAGLNEQFF	TGTGCCAGCAGCTTCCGACTAGCGGGCCTCAATGAGCAGTTCTTC	15	TRBD2	-	TRBV7-3	TRBJ2-1
CASSSGQIYYEQYF	TGTGCCAGCAGCTCGGGACAGATATACTACGAGCAGTACTTC	14	TRBD1	-	TRBV7-2	TRBJ2-7
CASSLSRLDNEQFF	TGTGCCAGCAGTTTATCGAGACTAGACAATGAGCAGTTCTTC	14	-	few	TRBV12-3/TRBV12-4	TRBJ2-1
CASSLDGGGINEQFF	TGTGCCAGCAGCTTAGACGGCGGGGGCATAAATGAGCAGTTCTTC	15	-	-	TRBV7-2	TRBJ2-1